The 5 T cell receptor beta chains below all came from one sample that was sequenced in a study of shared clonotypes between healthy human individuals. Naive CD8 cells comprised CD45RO-negative, CCR7-positively selected cells, excluding terminally differentiated effector memory CD45RA+ cells. Data came from immunoSEQ multiplex PCR; TCRdb stores just in-frame clones and leaves some out. In the table there are 1.5 million to 2.5 million clones, approximately 94% of which are singletons. The sequencing sample was made of naive CD8+ T cells sorted from blood. These receptors were collected from a man aged 18-30 years in good health.

V usage is TRBV5-6 and J usage is TRBJ2-1; TRBD1 or TRBD2 may be the D gene (5 bases each). The CDR3 contains 13 residues. V dropped 1 base and J dropped 12 bases, with 14 bases sitting between them. CDR1 is SGHDT and CDR2 is YYEEEE in the germline V gene. The CDR3 DNA sequence: TGTGCCAGCAGCTTGTACGGGGCAAATTGGCAGTTCTTC. The encoded protein is CASSLYGANWQFF.

This chain connects TRBV28 to TRBJ1-2; D is possibly TRBD1 (6 bases). This CDR3 is built from 15 residues. The germline V gene has CDR1 MDHEN and CDR2 SYDVKM. Trimming pared 7 bases from V and 5 bases from J, leaving 20 bases between. CDR3 sequence (DNA): TGTGCCAGCAACCCTCCGCAGGGGCCGGGGTATGGCTACACCTTC. Protein product: CASNPPQGPGYGYTF.

This chain links TRBV4-1 with TRBJ2-1; D is unresolved. This CDR3 has 16 residues. The V gene's germline CDR1 is MGHRA and CDR2 YSYEKL. Trimming took off 0 bases at V and 3 bases at J, with 12 bases between the two ends. The CDR3 region is CASSQDPSNFYNEQFF. The CDR3, as DNA: TGCGCCAGCAGCCAAGATCCCAGCAACTTCTACAATGAGCAGTTCTTC.

The genes are TRBV29-1 and TRBJ2-2; D remains unclear. CDR1 SQVTM and CDR2 ANQGSEA come from the germline V gene. V was pared by 6 bases and J by 6 bases, with 8 bases between. This CDR3 comprises 11 residues. CDR3 nucleotides: TGCAGCGTGGCACCCTCCGGGGAGCTGTTTTTT. This translates into CSVAPSGELFF.

J is TRBJ2-4 and V is TRBV21-1; the DNA was not used to check the table's D call, TRBD1. TRBV21-1 is flagged as a pseudogene. This CDR3 contains 14 residues. The CDR3 DNA follows: TGTGCCAGCAGCAGAGTGGGGCGCAAAAACATTCAGTACTTC. Protein: CASSRVGRKNIQYF.